These 31 T cell receptor beta chains share one sample of origin, sequenced in a study of T cells in women clearing cervical HPV infection. Sequencing used immunoSEQ multiplex PCR; TCRdb keeps in-frame clones, though not all of them. The sample includes 25,000 to 30,000 clones. The sequencing input was blood buffy coat. These receptors all stem from a woman aged 18-70 years with a cervical HPV16 infection that either progressed to CIN3+ or cleared (not recorded which).

A note on this clone: The read terminates 3 residues ahead of where the CDR3 ends, so the germline J gene completes it. This rearrangement joins TRBV13 to TRBJ2-1, with D unclear. The CDR3 totals 13 residues. Germline CDR1 and CDR2: PRHDT and FYEKMQ (reference sequence). The V end lost 1 base, the J end lost 6 bases, and 7 bases lay between the germline ends. CDR3 bases read: TGTGCCAGCAGCTTAGAGGTAGCCAATGAG. Protein sequence: CASSLEVANE. The CDR3 in full is CASSLEVANEQFF.

As regards this clone: The read gets to within 3 residues of the CDR3 end, and the germline J gene fills in the rest. This chain links TRBV5-1 with TRBJ2-5; 9 nucleotides match TRBD1. V lost 4 bases, J lost 6 bases, and 4 bases stayed unmatched. Germline-derived CDR1 and CDR2 are SGHRS and YFSETQ. This CDR3 has 13 residues. Incomplete CDR3 DNA: TGCGCCAGCAGCCCGGGACAGGGACAGACC. It is translated as CASSPGQGQT. The full CDR3 protein reads CASSPGQGQTQYF.

Points on this clone: The CDR3 is cut off 3 residues early in the read; its end comes from the germline J gene. The genes are TRBV5-1 and TRBJ2-1; 9 bases map to TRBD2. This CDR3 has 14 amino acids. Germline CDR1 SGHRS, CDR2 YFSETQ. Trimming took 4 bases from V and 4 from J; bases not matched to a gene: 3. CDR3: CASSRGGGYNEQFF. CDR3 DNA, as far as it was read: TGCGCCAGCAGCCGCGGGGGGGGGTACAATGAG.

On this clone: The read ends 3 residues shy of where the CDR3 ends; the end is completed using the germline J gene. The gene calls are TRBV19 and TRBJ2-5; 11 bases are shared with TRBD2. V shed 3 bases and J 5 bases; nucleotides not matched to a gene: 5. The germline V gene has CDR1 LNHDA and CDR2 SQIVND (reference sequence). This CDR3 has 15 residues. The CDR3 region is CASSIGTSGPETQYF. CDR3 DNA (partial): TGTGCCAGTAGTATTGGGACTAGCGGTCCCGAGACC. Complete variable domain (other parts from reference TRBV19 and TRBJ2-5): DGGITQSPKYLFRKEGQNVTLSCEQNLNHDAMYWYRQDPGQGLRLIYYSQIVNDFQKGDIAEGYSVSREKKESFPLTVTSAQKNPTAFYLCASSIGTSGPETQYFGPGTRLLVL.

In regard to this clone: The read halts 3 residues ahead of the CDR3 end, with the missing end drawn from the germline J gene. This chain uses TRBV5-1 with TRBJ2-2; 8 bases agree with TRBD1. Trimming cost V 4 bases and J 0 bases; bases outside gene matches: 5. The CDR3 extends over 16 amino acids. The germline gives CDR1 SGHRS, CDR2 YFSETQ. The covered CDR3 bases are TGCGCCAGCAGCATCCCGGACAGGGCGAACACCGGGGAG. Its protein product is CASSIPDRANTGE. The full CDR3 is CASSIPDRANTGELFF.

About this clone: The read ends 3 residues shy of where the CDR3 ends; the end is completed using the germline J gene. The V gene is TRBV7-8, the J gene TRBJ2-7, with 14 positions matching TRBD2. Germline V gives CDR1 SGHVS, CDR2 FQNEAQ. The CDR3 sequence is 17 residues long. Trimming removed 1 base from V and 4 bases from J; junction bases left unmatched: 6. The CDR3 spells CASSLVGTSGSGYEQYF. CDR3 DNA, as far as it was read: TGTGCCAGCAGCTTAGTTGGGACTAGCGGGAGTGGGTACGAG.

Comments on this clone: The CDR3 extends 3 residues past the end of the read, so its final part is completed from the germline J gene. This chain uses TRBV19 with TRBJ1-1; D might be TRBD1 (6 bases). CDR1 is LNHDA, CDR2 SQIVND, per germline (reference sequence). The CDR3 runs 12 residues. CDR3 DNA (partial): TGTGCCAGTAGTGGGCAGGGGCCGGAA. Translating it yields CASSGQGPE. The whole CDR3 reads CASSGQGPEAFF.

Concerning this clone itself: The read ends 3 residues shy of where the CDR3 ends; the end is completed using the germline J gene. The genes are TRBV12-3 or TRBV12-4 and TRBJ1-5, with TRBD1 identical over 7 bases. The CDR3 is 15 amino acids. The junction had 8 bases not matched to a gene; V was cut back by 5 bases and J by 4 bases. CDR3 sequence reads: CASSPRQGSNQPQHF. The sequenced CDR3 bases are TGTGCCAGCAGTCCGAGACAGGGATCGAATCAGCCC.

Note on this clone: The sequence runs out 3 residues before the end of the CDR3; the remainder is reconstructed from the germline J gene. The V call is TRBV30, the J call TRBJ1-1, with D tentatively TRBD1 (5 bases). Deletions cut 2 bases from V and 5 bases from J, with 18 bases between. Germline V gene data show CDR1 as GTSNPN and CDR2 as SVGIG (reference sequence). This CDR3 is built from 15 residues. The sequenced CDR3 bases are TGTGCCTGGAGTTTTCCCCGACCAAAGGGGACTGAA. Amino acid sequence: CAWSFPRPKGTE. From start to end, the CDR3 is CAWSFPRPKGTEAFF.

As regards this clone: The CDR3 goes on 3 residues after the read ends, and that part is filled in from the germline J gene. This sequence joins TRBV10-1 and TRBJ1-1, with a weak D call TRBD1 (5 bases). The CDR3 is 13 amino acids. V lost 6 bases and J lost 0, with 8 bases in between. Germline CDR1 WNHNN, CDR2 SYGVQD (reference sequence). This chain's CDR3 is CASRGAVNTEAFF. The covered CDR3 bases are TGCGCCAGCAGAGGGGCCGTGAACACTGAA.

CDR3 sequence: CASSESAGAYNEQFF. The part of the CDR3 DNA that was read is TGTGCCAGCAGTGAATCAGCGGGGGCGTACAATGAG. The chain is built from TRBV6-1 and TRBJ2-1; 8 nucleotides agree with TRBD2. The CDR3 end falls 3 residues outside the read, so it is completed with the germline J gene. V lost 2 bases and J lost 4; bases outside the gene matches: 4. The length of the CDR3 is 15 residues. Per germline, CDR1 MNHNS and CDR2 SASEGT.

On this clone itself: The read falls 3 residues short of the CDR3 end, and the missing part is taken from the germline J gene. The chain links TRBV11-3 to TRBJ2-2, with unresolved D. V gave up 1 base and J gave up 0 bases, with 6 bases separating them. The CDR3 is 15 residues long. The germline V gene has CDR1 SGHNT and CDR2 YENEEA. This chain's CDR3 is CASSLGQTNTGELFF. The sequenced part of the CDR3 DNA is TGTGCCAGCAGCTTAGGCCAGACGAACACCGGGGAG.

Turning to this clone: From the germline J gene comes the end of the CDR3, since the read stops 3 residues before it. The V gene is TRBV5-1, the J gene TRBJ1-1; D unclear. Trimming removed 0 bases from V and 1 base from J, with 4 bases in between. Germline CDR1 SGHRS, CDR2 YFSETQ. CDR3 length: 13 residues. The CDR3 loop reads CASSLEGNTEAFF. The covered CDR3 bases are TGCGCCAGCAGCTTGGAAGGGAACACTGAA. The full variable domain, with the rest looked up from reference TRBV5-1 and TRBJ1-1, is KAGVTQTPRYLIKTRGQQVTLSCSPISGHRSVSWYQQTPGQGLQFLFEYFSETQRNKGNFPGRFSGRQFSNSRSEMNVSTLELGDSALYLCASSLEGNTEAFFGQGTRLTVV.

Concerning this clone: The observed sequence ends 3 residues before the CDR3 terminus, with the missing tail filled in from the germline J gene. The chain couples TRBV6-9 to TRBJ2-1, with 9 bases fitting TRBD2. Germline V gene data show CDR1 as MNHGY and CDR2 as SVAAGI. Unmatched junction bases numbered 6, after V lost 6 bases and J lost 9 bases. CDR3 length equals 13 residues. Partial CDR3 DNA: TGTGCCAGCAGAGGGACTAGCTCGAGTGAG. As protein: CASRGTSSSE. The full CDR3 protein reads CASRGTSSSEQFF.

In regard to this clone: The CDR3 goes on 3 residues after the read ends, and that part is filled in from the germline J gene. The chain employs TRBV12-3 or TRBV12-4 and TRBJ2-1; perhaps TRBD1 as D (6 bases). The V end lost 5 bases, the J end lost 8 bases, and 28 bases lay between the germline ends. This CDR3 has 18 residues. The covered CDR3 bases are TGTGCCAGCAGTCTCAGGGGATCTCCCAGCTACAATGCTTATGAG. Encoded protein: CASSLRGSPSYNAYE. In full, the CDR3 is CASSLRGSPSYNAYEQFF.

In the case of this clone: The read terminates 3 residues ahead of where the CDR3 ends, so the germline J gene completes it. The rearrangement uses TRBV30 and TRBJ1-5; tentative D call: TRBD1 (5 bases). Germline loops: CDR1 GTSNPN, CDR2 SVGIG (reference sequence). CDR3 length equals 14 residues. The V gene lost 4 bases and the J gene lost 9 bases, with 19 bases spanning the gap. CDR3 sequence: CAWTQRQGRGPQHF. CDR3 DNA, as far as it was read: TGTGCCTGGACCCAACGGCAGGGAAGGGGGCCC.

Concerning this clone itself: The CDR3 goes on 3 residues after the read ends, and that part is filled in from the germline J gene. The V gene is TRBV18, the J gene TRBJ2-1, with D uncertain. The CDR3 covers 16 residues. V lost 2 bases and J 1 base, leaving 12 bases between the germline ends. Per the germline V gene, CDR1 is KGHSH and CDR2 is LQKENI. CDR3 DNA, as far as it was read: TGTGCCAGCTCACCAAGGCGGCAGCAATCCTACAATGAG. Protein product: CASSPRRQQSYNE. The complete CDR3 reads CASSPRRQQSYNEQFF.

With regard to this clone: The missing CDR3 end, 3 residues past where the read stops, is filled in from the germline J gene. The genes are TRBV30 and TRBJ2-2, with TRBD1 matching 7 bases. The CDR3 runs to 15 residues. Trimming removed 0 bases from V and 3 bases from J; junction bases left unmatched: 4. Per the germline V gene, CDR1 is GTSNPN and CDR2 is SVGIG (reference sequence). The CDR3 sequence is CAWSVQGFDTGELFF. The sequenced CDR3 bases are TGTGCCTGGAGTGTACAGGGGTTTGACACCGGGGAG.

Concerning this clone: Read coverage stops 3 residues before the CDR3 terminus; the germline J gene supplies the remainder. This chain uses TRBV30 with TRBJ2-2, with 15 nucleotides matching TRBD2. Germline CDR1 reads GTSNPN; CDR2 reads SVGIG (reference sequence). The CDR3 has 16 residues. Losses at the gene ends were 3 bases for V and 6 bases for J; bases not matched to a gene: 5. The CDR3 sequence is CAWRTRTSGGAGELFF. Incomplete CDR3 DNA: TGTGCCTGGAGAACTCGGACTAGCGGGGGGGCCGGGGAG.

CDR3 DNA (partial): TGCGCCAGCAGCTTGGGTTGGATACAGATGAACACTGAA. Its translation: CASSLGWIQMNTE. The full CDR3 is CASSLGWIQMNTEAFF. The V call is TRBV5-1, the J call TRBJ1-1; D is undetermined. The CDR3 extends 3 residues past the end of the read, so its final part is completed from the germline J gene. The CDR3 has 16 residues. Trimming took off 0 bases at V and 0 bases at J, with 12 bases between the two ends. Germline V gene sequence: CDR1 SGHRS, CDR2 YFSETQ.

Of note for this clone: The CDR3 goes on 3 residues after the read ends, and that part is filled in from the germline J gene. V usage is TRBV6-2 or TRBV6-3 and J usage is TRBJ1-2, with D perhaps TRBD1 (5 bases). Germline V gene lookup returns CDR1 MNHEY and CDR2 SVGEGT. This CDR3 has 14 residues. The CDR3 here is CASRTGTYNYDYTF. CDR3 DNA (partial): TGTGCCAGCAGGACCGGGACTTACAACTACGAC.

Comments on this clone: The CDR3 goes on 3 residues after the read ends, and that part is filled in from the germline J gene. The genes are TRBV7-2 and TRBJ1-1; D is uncertain. Germline V gene sequence: CDR1 SGHTA, CDR2 FQGNSA. V was shortened by 2 bases and J by 3 bases, with 7 bases between the two germline ends. The CDR3 is 13 amino acids. The CDR3 DNA, read in part, is TGTGCCAGCAGCTTACTCCCGGACACTGAA. Its protein product is CASSLLPDTE. The CDR3 in its entirety is CASSLLPDTEAFF.

In the case of this clone: The read is 3 residues too short to cover the CDR3 end, so that end is filled in from the germline J gene. This sequence joins TRBV19 and TRBJ1-1; D may be TRBD1 (6 bases). CDR3 size: 15 residues. V lost 6 bases to trimming and J lost 5 bases, with 19 bases between them. Germline values: CDR1 LNHDA, CDR2 SQIVND (reference sequence). This CDR3 is CASSPGRDRRTEAFF. CDR3 DNA (partial): TGTGCCAGTAGCCCGGGTAGAGACAGGCGAACTGAA.

To note about this clone: The read stops 3 residues short of the end of the CDR3; the missing end is completed from the germline J gene. This chain joins TRBV19 and TRBJ1-5; D uncertain. There are 15 residues in the CDR3. In germline, CDR1 is LNHDA, CDR2 SQIVND (reference sequence). Trimming removed 3 bases from V and 0 bases from J, with 9 bases in between. The CDR3 reads CASSIRSYSNQPQHF. The CDR3 DNA, read in part, is TGTGCCAGTAGTATTAGAAGTTATAGCAATCAGCCC.

To note about this clone: The sequence runs out 3 residues before the end of the CDR3; the remainder is reconstructed from the germline J gene. This chain joins TRBV14 and TRBJ1-1; 8 nucleotides agree with TRBD1. CDR3 size: 15 residues. V was pared by 4 bases and J by 1 base, with 5 bases of the junction left unmatched. In germline, CDR1 is SGHDN, CDR2 FVKESK. Here the CDR3 reads CASSRRTGWNTEAFF. The sequenced CDR3 bases are TGTGCCAGCAGCCGCCGGACAGGGTGGAACACTGAA.

Notes on this clone: Coverage ceases 3 residues before the CDR3 finishes, and the germline J gene fills in the end. V and J are TRBV7-9 and TRBJ1-1; the D gene is possibly TRBD1 (6 bases). The germline V gene has CDR1 SEHNR and CDR2 FQNEAQ (reference sequence). V lost 5 bases and J 0 bases, leaving 13 bases between the germline ends. CDR3 length: 15 residues. The CDR3: CASSPYRDLNTEAFF. CDR3 DNA (partial): TGTGCCAGCAGCCCATACAGGGATCTGAACACTGAA.

CDR3: CASSSPRRAYEQYF. The sequenced part of the CDR3 DNA is TGTGCCAGCAGCTCCCCCCGCAGGGCCTACGAG. V gene TRBV5-8 combines with J gene TRBJ2-7, with D possibly TRBD1 on 5 matching bases. The missing CDR3 end, 3 residues past where the read stops, is filled in from the germline J gene. From germline, CDR1 is SGHTS and CDR2 YDEGEE. The CDR3 length is 14 residues. Trimming cost V 3 bases and J 2 bases, with 12 bases left between them.

CDR3 bases read: TGTGCCAGCAGTTACTCCGGACTCAAGCCCTACGAG. Its protein is CASSYSGLKPYE. The complete CDR3 sequence is CASSYSGLKPYEQYF. The chain links TRBV6-2 or TRBV6-3 to TRBJ2-7; tentative D call: TRBD2 (5 bases). The CDR3 end falls 3 residues outside the read, so it is completed with the germline J gene. V gave up 0 bases and J gave up 2 bases, with 11 bases separating them. CDR3 length: 15 residues. CDR1 and CDR2 from the germline V gene are MNHEY and SVGEGT.

To note about this clone: The sequenced fragment ends 3 residues before the CDR3 boundary, so the rest is inferred from the germline J gene. The rearrangement links TRBV24-1 to TRBJ2-6; possible D gene TRBD1, 5 bases. CDR3 size: 17 residues. Germline V gene lookup returns CDR1 KGHDR and CDR2 SFDVKD. Trimming took off 4 bases at V and 4 bases at J, with 16 bases between the two ends. The sequenced CDR3 bases are TGTGCCACCAGTGAGGCGCAGGGTACCCTCGGGGCCAACGTC. Its translation is CATSEAQGTLGANV. The CDR3 reads in full as CATSEAQGTLGANVLTF.

Of note for this clone: The read ends 3 residues shy of where the CDR3 ends; the end is completed using the germline J gene. The chain is built from TRBV20-1 and TRBJ2-1; 7 bases match TRBD2. Looked up from germline, CDR1 is DFQATT and CDR2 is SNEGSKA (reference sequence). The CDR3 contains 14 residues. Trimming cost V 5 bases and J 4 bases; bases outside gene matches: 8. The CDR3 here is CSAVSGLFYNEQFF. The CDR3 DNA, read in part, is TGCAGTGCTGTGTCGGGACTATTTTACAATGAG.

A word on this clone: The CDR3 goes on 3 residues after the read ends, and that part is filled in from the germline J gene. V gene TRBV4-2 combines with J gene TRBJ2-3; TRBD2 matches at 8 bases. V shed 5 bases and J 3 bases; nucleotides not matched to a gene: 7. CDR1 and CDR2 from the germline V gene are LGHNA and YNFKEQ. The CDR3 contains 15 residues. The sequenced part of the CDR3 DNA is TGTGCCAGCAGCTCACCGGGACTAGGGACAGATACG. It encodes CASSSPGLGTDT. From start to end, the CDR3 is CASSSPGLGTDTQYF.